The rows below give T cell receptor beta chains drawn from one sample of a study of regulatory T cells in long-lasting Graves disease. MiXCR, applied by TCRdb to the multiplex PCR reads, yields one record per CDR3 protein. Of approximately 380,000 distinct CDR3 sequences in the sample, less than 25% are singletons; the top ten hold around 20%. This material consisted of peripheral blood mononuclear cells (PBMCs), taken when the disease was refractory, from a patient treated with antithyroid drugs. The receptor source for this set is a female donor with Graves disease. Both conserved end residues are part of each CDR3. The order of the fields is clone size, D gene, V gene, J gene, CDR3 protein, CDR3 DNA. The D gene is left open where the match is weak. The size of a clone is reported for some rows only, either as once, few or many, or as a class for expanded clones.

size: .; D: .; V: TRBV30; J: TRBJ1-1; CDR3: CAWSGPGGQGSRAFF; DNA: TGTGCCTGGAGTGGCCCCGGTGGGCAGGGTTCAAGAGCTTTCTTT
size: many; D: .; V: TRBV6-1; J: TRBJ2-2; CDR3: CASSDRRGTGELFF; DNA: TGTGCCAGCAGCGACCGGAGGGGAACCGGGGAGCTGTTTTTT
size: few; D: .; V: TRBV29-1; J: TRBJ2-7; CDR3: CSVRQGLEQYF; DNA: TGCAGCGTTCGACAGGGACTTGAGCAGTACTTC
size: many; D: .; V: TRBV2; J: TRBJ2-7; CDR3: CASSPSGGYSYEQYF; DNA: TGTGCCAGCAGTCCCTCGGGCGGGTACTCCTACGAGCAGTACTTC
size: few; D: TRBD1; V: TRBV5-1; J: TRBJ1-1; CDR3: CASSPETGIIAEAFF; DNA: TGCGCCAGCAGCCCGGAGACAGGGATTATTGCGGAAGCTTTCTTT
size: .; D: .; V: TRBV28; J: TRBJ2-2; CDR3: CASTTRQNTGELFF; DNA: TGTGCCAGCACTACGAGGCAGAACACCGGGGAGCTGTTTTTT
size: many; D: .; V: TRBV5-6; J: TRBJ2-7; CDR3: CASSLGAGDTYEQYF; DNA: TGTGCCAGCAGCTTGGGGGCAGGGGATACCTACGAGCAGTACTTC
size: few; D: .; V: TRBV5-6; J: TRBJ2-7; CDR3: CASSRTANGEQYF; DNA: TGTGCCAGCAGCAGGACTGCCAACGGTGAGCAGTACTTC
size: many; D: .; V: TRBV7-3; J: TRBJ1-2; CDR3: CASSFSHSTNYGYTF; DNA: TGTGCCAGCAGCTTTTCCCACTCGACTAACTATGGCTACACCTTC
size: few; D: TRBD2; V: TRBV6-2/TRBV6-3; J: TRBJ2-2; CDR3: CASSYNSGRYTGELFF; DNA: TGTGCCAGCAGTTATAATAGCGGGAGATACACCGGGGAGCTGTTTTTT
size: many; D: .; V: TRBV30; J: TRBJ1-5; CDR3: CAWSTGGADQPQHF; DNA: TGTGCCTGGAGTACGGGGGGCGCGGATCAGCCCCAGCATTTT
size: few; D: .; V: TRBV20-1; J: TRBJ2-7; CDR3: CSARVNQGGYEQYF; DNA: TGCAGTGCTAGAGTTAATCAGGGAGGCTACGAGCAGTACTTC
size: many; D: .; V: TRBV12-3/TRBV12-4; J: TRBJ2-7; CDR3: CASSLVIYEQYF; DNA: TGTGCCAGCAGTTTGGTTATCTACGAGCAGTACTTC
size: few; D: TRBD1; V: TRBV30; J: TRBJ1-2; CDR3: CAWTRQGAVGYTF; DNA: TGTGCCTGGACCAGACAGGGGGCAGTTGGCTACACCTTC
size: .; D: .; V: TRBV6-1; J: TRBJ2-6; CDR3: CASSGFTSRGSSGANVLTF; DNA: TGTGCCAGCAGTGGGTTTACTAGCCGGGGGTCCTCTGGGGCCAACGTCCTGACTTTC
size: .; D: .; V: TRBV7-9; J: TRBJ2-6; CDR3: CASRRGGGSVSGANVLTF; DNA: TGTGCCAGCAGAAGAGGGGGTGGGTCGGTCTCTGGGGCCAACGTCCTGACTTTC
size: few; D: TRBD2; V: TRBV15; J: TRBJ2-2; CDR3: CATSMRLAGVGGELFF; DNA: TGTGCCACCAGCATGAGACTAGCGGGAGTAGGCGGGGAGCTGTTTTTT
size: many; D: TRBD1; V: TRBV7-8; J: TRBJ2-7; CDR3: CASSLARTGLYEQYF; DNA: TGTGCCAGCAGCTTAGCTAGGACAGGACTCTACGAGCAGTACTTC
size: few; D: .; V: TRBV7-9; J: TRBJ2-7; CDR3: CASSSTLGGVYDEQYF; DNA: TGTGCCAGCAGCAGCACCCTGGGCGGGGTCTACGACGAGCAGTACTTC
size: .; D: .; V: TRBV12-3/TRBV12-4; J: TRBJ2-2; CDR3: CASSFRRFTGELFF; DNA: TGTGCCAGCAGTTTCCGCCGTTTTACCGGGGAGCTGTTTTTT
size: .; D: .; V: TRBV7-2; J: TRBJ1-2; CDR3: CASSLGNNYGYTF; DNA: TGTGCCAGCAGCTTAGGAAACAACTATGGCTACACCTTC
size: few; D: .; V: TRBV27; J: TRBJ2-3; CDR3: CASSGDFTDTQYF; DNA: TGTGCCAGCAGTGGGGACTTCACAGATACGCAGTATTTT
size: many; D: .; V: TRBV20-1; J: TRBJ2-6; CDR3: CSAQPGTSGVGGANVLTF; DNA: TGCAGTGCCCAGCCCGGGACCTCCGGGGTAGGTGGGGCCAACGTCCTGACTTTC
size: many; D: .; V: TRBV20-1; J: TRBJ1-4; CDR3: CSARGGYREKLFF; DNA: TGCAGTGCTAGAGGAGGGTATCGGGAAAAACTGTTTTTT
size: .; D: .; V: TRBV19; J: TRBJ1-5; CDR3: CASSSVEVKGFVSNQPQHF; DNA: TGTGCCAGTAGTTCCGTGGAAGTGAAGGGTTTTGTGAGCAATCAGCCCCAGCATTTT
size: .; D: TRBD1; V: TRBV5-1; J: TRBJ2-3; CDR3: CASSSGTGGRRDTQYF; DNA: TGCGCCAGCAGCTCCGGGACAGGGGGCCGGAGAGATACGCAGTATTTT
size: few; D: .; V: TRBV7-9; J: TRBJ2-2; CDR3: CASSFQVRTTGELFF; DNA: TGTGCCAGCAGCTTCCAGGTCAGAACCACCGGGGAGCTGTTTTTT
size: many; D: .; V: TRBV27; J: TRBJ1-1; CDR3: CAVWRSGGGEAFF; DNA: TGTGCCGTCTGGAGGTCGGGTGGTGGTGAAGCTTTCTTT
size: many; D: .; V: TRBV19; J: TRBJ2-2; CDR3: CASRLDVSAGELFF; DNA: TGTGCCAGTAGGTTGGACGTAAGCGCCGGGGAGCTGTTTTTT
size: few; D: TRBD1; V: TRBV7-3; J: TRBJ1-1; CDR3: CASSSRQGRLMNTEAFF; DNA: TGTGCCAGCAGCTCGAGACAGGGGCGCCTCATGAACACTGAAGCTTTCTTT
size: .; D: .; V: TRBV14; J: TRBJ2-6; CDR3: CASSRQEGNVLTF; DNA: TGTGCCAGCAGCCGACAGGAGGGCAACGTCCTGACTTTC
size: many; D: .; V: TRBV7-2; J: TRBJ1-5; CDR3: CASSSAGDQPQHF; DNA: TGTGCCAGCAGCTCGGCAGGGGATCAGCCCCAGCATTTT
size: few; D: .; V: TRBV3-1; J: TRBJ2-2; CDR3: CASSQGFIRAPRGTGELFF; DNA: TGTGCCAGCAGCCAAGGGTTCATAAGGGCCCCCCGTGGCACCGGGGAGCTGTTTTTT
size: .; D: TRBD1; V: TRBV20-1; J: TRBJ1-1; CDR3: CSARDSGTGNMNTEAFF; DNA: TGCAGTGCTAGAGATTCTGGGACAGGTAATATGAACACTGAAGCTTTCTTT
size: few; D: TRBD2; V: TRBV6-2/TRBV6-3; J: TRBJ2-7; CDR3: CASRTGTSPYEQYF; DNA: TGTGCCAGCAGGACCGGGACTAGTCCCTACGAGCAGTACTTC